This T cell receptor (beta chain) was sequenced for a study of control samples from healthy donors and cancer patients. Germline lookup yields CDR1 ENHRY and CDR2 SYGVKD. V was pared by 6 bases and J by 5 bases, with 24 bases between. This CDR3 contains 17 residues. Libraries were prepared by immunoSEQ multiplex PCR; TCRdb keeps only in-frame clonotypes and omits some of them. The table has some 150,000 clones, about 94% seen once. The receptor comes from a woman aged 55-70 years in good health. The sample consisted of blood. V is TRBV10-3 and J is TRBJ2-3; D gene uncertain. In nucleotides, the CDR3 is TGTGCCATCAGCTTAGTAAGTGGTTCCCGCGGAATAGATACGCAGTATTTT. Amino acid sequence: CAISLVSGSRGIDTQYF.